Given below is one T cell receptor beta chain in context. Its antigen remains unknown. The data belong to a study of cytomegalovirus exposure and HLA in healthy donors. Germline V gene sequence: CDR1 MNHEY, CDR2 SMNVEV (reference sequence). The germline V and J ends were trimmed by 5 bases and 2 bases, with 13 bases remaining between them. The CDR3 sequence is 15 residues long. General study results and limits: In a later analysis, across HLA loci, associated TCR counts were highest for DRB1, lowest for HLA-C. In a later analysis, most CMV-associated TCR beta chains appeared HLA-restricted. Clonal expansion was found to be greater in HLA-associated TCR beta chains than in equally common others in a later analysis. Being indistinguishable, some V segments were excluded, TRBV6-2 and TRBV6-3 among them.

It was with 60 Vbeta and 13 Jbeta primers that the PCR ran. Method: immunoSEQ multiplex PCR; TCRdb's copy keeps in-frame clones and lacks some. The sample has some 210,000 clones, over 80% seen once. This chain connects TRBV27 to TRBJ2-1; possibly TRBD2 for D (6 bases). The sample consisted of PBMCs. This TCR was recovered from a young man in good health and CMV-seronegative. Here the CDR3 reads CASSPRGSPYNEQFF. DNA for the CDR3: TGTGCCAGCAGTCCCCGGGGGTCCCCCTACAATGAGCAGTTCTTC.